This passage covers 7 T cell receptor beta chains from one sample sequenced in a study of T cell responses to AZD1222 COVID-19 vaccine. Using immunoSEQ multiplex PCR, the repertoire was profiled, and TCRdb retains in-frame clones only, with some absent. This sample has 150,000 to 200,000 clones, with 75% to 90% found just once. The material sequenced was peripheral blood, taken 28 days after the second dose of the MenACWY control vaccine. These TCRs come from an adult who received the MenACWY meningococcal vaccine as a control.

This clone is a singleton in its sample. The chain links TRBV30 to TRBJ1-2, with D hard to call. Trimming cost V 0 bases and J 8 bases, with 7 bases left between them. The germline gives CDR1 GTSNPN, CDR2 SVGIG (reference sequence). This CDR3 region has 11 residues. The CDR3 loop reads CAWSVLEGYTF. CDR3 bases: TGTGCCTGGAGTGTACTCGAAGGCTACACCTTC.

The chain is built from TRBV27 and TRBJ1-2; D is possibly TRBD1 (5 bases). The CDR3 totals 13 residues. The V end was cut by 2 bases, the J end by 3 bases, with 7 bases between. Germline V gives CDR1 MNHEY, CDR2 SMNVEV (reference sequence). The CDR3 nucleotides read TGTGCCAGCAGTTTAACAGGACACTATGGCTACACCTTC. It encodes CASSLTGHYGYTF.

This chain links TRBV10-1 with TRBJ2-3; 10 bases fit TRBD2. V was clipped by 3 bases and J by 6 bases; unmatched bases: 6. The CDR3 consists of 15 residues. Germline-derived CDR1 and CDR2 are WNHNN and SYGVQD (reference sequence). The chain's CDR3 is CASSEALAGEDTQYF. The CDR3 DNA sequence: TGCGCCAGCAGTGAAGCCCTAGCGGGAGAGGATACGCAGTATTTT.

The J gene is TRBJ1-6, the V gene TRBV7-2; D not certain. Germline values: CDR1 SGHTA, CDR2 FQGNSA. CDR3 length equals 14 residues. V gave up 7 bases and J gave up 10 bases, with 17 bases separating them. The CDR3 DNA reads TGTGCCAGCAACTCCGGAACCCCAACCTCACCCCTCCACTTT. As protein: CASNSGTPTSPLHF.

The chain recombines TRBV28 with TRBJ2-7; TRBD1 or TRBD2 may be the D gene (5 bases each). Germline V CDR1 and CDR2: MDHEN, SYDVKM. This CDR3 spans 12 amino acids. V lost 6 bases, J lost 5 bases, and 11 bases lay in between. This CDR3 is CASRLQGHEQYF. As DNA, the CDR3 is TGTGCCAGCAGACTCCAGGGACACGAGCAGTACTTC.

The CDR3 region is CASSARGGPYNEQFF. CDR3 bases: TGTGCCAGCAGCGCCAGGGGAGGCCCCTACAATGAGCAGTTCTTC. The rearrangement links TRBV7-9 to TRBJ2-1, with D possibly being TRBD1 or TRBD2 (6 bases each). Germline CDR1 is SEHNR and CDR2 is FQNEAQ (reference sequence). Trimming removed 5 bases from V and 2 bases from J, with 13 bases in between. The CDR3 runs 15 residues.

This clone was recorded only once. The CDR3 reads CASSPTDLAVAYNEQFF. DNA for the CDR3: TGTGCCAGCAGCCCGACCGATCTAGCGGTCGCCTACAATGAGCAGTTCTTC. V and J are TRBV3-1 (or the pseudogene TRBV3-2) and TRBJ2-1, with 7 bases fitting TRBD2. J lost 2 bases, V lost 4 bases, and 11 bases had no gene match. This CDR3 is built from 17 residues. Germline CDR1 and CDR2: LGHDT and YNNKEL (reference sequence).